This TCR beta chain was captured by sequencing in a study of blood T cell repertoires in COVID-19. The repertoire was sequenced with immunoSEQ multiplex PCR; TCRdb's copy has only in-frame clones and lacks some. The repertoire includes 110,000 to 150,000 clones, approximately 88% of them detected once, and approximately 1.8% sits in the top ten. The sequence came from a man in his 70s with acute or convalescent COVID-19. Sequencing was done on a sample of peripheral blood.

The DNA of the CDR3 is TGTGCCAGCAGCAGGATGGACAGGAGCTCTGGGGCCAACGTCCTGACTTTC. Amino acids: CASSRMDRSSGANVLTF. The gene calls are TRBV21-1 and TRBJ2-6; the table gives TRBD1 as D, unverified against the DNA. TRBV21-1 is labeled a pseudogene. There are 17 residues in the CDR3.